This T cell receptor beta chain is from a study of Ad26.COV2.S vaccination and SARS-CoV-2 variants. Produced via immunoSEQ multiplex PCR; TCRdb's table is partial and in-frame only. The data contain around 450,000 clones, roughly 90% of them seen just once; the ten biggest clones take up less than 4.5%. Treatment described: 19 received Ad26.COV2.S at low or high dose, single or two shots; about five received placebo; per-sample allocation not given. Samples analyzed were those drawn on day 63 after the first vaccine or placebo injection. This sample comprised peripheral blood, obtained in a trial of Ad26.COV2.S vaccine versus placebo. The origin of this receptor is a person aged 18-60 years who received the Ad26.COV2.S COVID-19 vaccine or a placebo.

As DNA, the CDR3 is TGTGCCAGCAGCCGAGGTGGGACACGAAGGTATGGCTACACCTTC. Its translation is CASSRGGTRRYGYTF. This rearrangement joins TRBV7-3 to TRBJ1-2; a possible D gene is TRBD1 (6 bases). The germline V gene has CDR1 SGHTA and CDR2 FQGTGA. The CDR3 consists of 15 residues. V lost 5 bases, J lost 5 bases, and 18 bases lay in between.